This entry concerns a single T cell receptor beta chain. The antigen is unknown. The PCR ran on 60 Vbeta and 13 Jbeta primers. Clones were sequenced by immunoSEQ multiplex PCR, and TCRdb holds only the in-frame ones, with some missing. This table has roughly 160,000 clones, roughly 79% appearing once. The CDR3 sequence is 12 residues long. With 5 bases removed from V and 2 bases from J, the gap between germline ends came to 5 bases. The V gene's germline CDR1 is MDHEN and CDR2 SYDVKM. This sample was taken from a study of cytomegalovirus exposure and HLA in healthy donors. Study summary: The early release's HLA-typed donors yielded some 85 million unique TCRs. General study points: Most likely, a cluster of highly shared sequence variants arose as a sequencing artifact. Cytomegalovirus status was reportedly diagnosed by the classifier with high specificity and sensitivity.

The chain links TRBV28 to TRBJ2-3, with D unclear. The clonotype comes from a man aged 30 to 39 in good health and CMV-seronegative. Sequenced material: PBMCs. For the CDR3, the DNA is TGTGCCAGCAGTCTAATCACAGATACGCAGTATTTT. Encoded protein: CASSLITDTQYF. Complete variable domain (other parts from reference TRBV28 and TRBJ2-3): DVKVTQSSRYLVKRTGEKVFLECVQDMDHENMFWYRQDPGLGLRLIYFSYDVKMKEKGDIPEGYSVSREKKERFSLILESASTNQTSMYLCASSLITDTQYFGPGTRLTVL.